These 9 T cell receptor beta chains share one sample of origin, sequenced in a study of identical twins. MiXCR, run by TCRdb on the 5' RACE reads, gives a single entry per CDR3 protein. This repertoire shows about 550,000 distinct CDR3 sequences, about a fifth found once; its top ten account for around 0.48%. The same sample was also used in a study of yellow fever vaccine responses in identical twins.

Source material: CD4+ T cells sorted from blood. These receptors came from a woman aged 18-30 years in good health.

The chain has TRBV28 and TRBJ2-3; the match to TRBD2 covers 7 bases. Looked up from germline, CDR1 is MDHEN and CDR2 is SYDVKM. The length of the CDR3 is 18 residues. Trimming removed 5 bases from V and 0 bases from J; junction bases left unmatched: 14. The CDR3 region has the DNA TGTGCCAGCAGTCCCTCCTCGGGGAGGGGCCTGAGCACAGATACGCAGTATTTT. Translated: CASSPSSGRGLSTDTQYF.

The rearrangement links TRBV7-9 to TRBJ1-5; D gene unclear. From germline, CDR1 is SEHNR and CDR2 FQNEAQ (reference sequence). This CDR3 comprises 12 residues. V gave up 6 bases and J gave up 9 bases, with 12 bases separating them. The CDR3 sequence is CASRGTAGPQHF. The CDR3 nucleotides are TGTGCCAGCAGAGGAACGGCGGGGCCCCAGCATTTT.

The gene calls are TRBV29-1 and TRBJ2-3; 12 bases align to TRBD2. V was pared by 8 bases and J by 0 bases, with 6 bases of the junction left unmatched. The CDR3 runs 15 residues. Germline V gene sequence: CDR1 SQVTM, CDR2 ANQGSEA. The CDR3, as DNA: TGCAGCCTGCGGACTAGCGGGGCCAGCACAGATACGCAGTATTTT. This sequence encodes CSLRTSGASTDTQYF.

This clonotype has at least ten counts. The chain couples TRBV3-1 to TRBJ2-1, with TRBD2 matching 12 bases. The CDR3 is made up of 15 amino acids. The germline CDR1 and CDR2 sequences are LGHDT and YNNKEL (reference sequence). The ends lost 4 bases at V and 4 bases at J; junction bases unmatched: 2. CDR3 DNA sequence: TGTGCCAGCAGCCGACTAGCGGGGGAGTACAATGAGCAGTTCTTC. It codes for CASSRLAGEYNEQFF.

As concerns this clonotype: A read error may explain this, as a much larger clone is one base away. This chain joins TRBV20-1 and TRBJ2-5, with TRBD2 as a possible D gene (5 bases). Germline CDR1 is DFQATT and CDR2 is SNEGSKA (reference sequence). Trimming pared 1 base from V and 9 bases from J, leaving 15 bases between. The CDR3 runs 13 residues. CDR3 nucleotide sequence: TGCAGTGCTAGAGTCCCCGGTCCGGAGGCCCAGTACTTC. Encoded protein: CSARVPGPEAQYF.

This clonotype was detected a few times. The V gene is TRBV5-1, the J gene TRBJ1-5; maybe TRBD1 (5 bases). The V gene lost 5 bases and the J gene lost 4 bases, with 16 bases spanning the gap. Germline loops: CDR1 SGHRS, CDR2 YFSETQ. This CDR3 has 15 residues. In DNA, the CDR3 is TGCGCCAGCAGTAGGGGAGAGGGAGCGAATCAGCCCCAGCATTTT. Encoded protein: CASSRGEGANQPQHF.

This clonotype was detected a few times. The chain joins TRBV10-3 to TRBJ2-1; TRBD2 agrees at 8 bases. This CDR3 is 13 amino acids long. Germline assignment: CDR1 ENHRY and CDR2 SYGVKD. Trimming at V came to 4 bases and at J to 10 bases, leaving 6 bases not matched to a gene. The DNA for the CDR3 is TGTGCCATCAGTGGTAGCGGGATCCCCGAGCAGTTCTTC. This codes for CAISGSGIPEQFF.

This chain links TRBV4-1 with TRBJ2-3; possible D gene TRBD1, 6 bases. From germline, CDR1 is MGHRA and CDR2 YSYEKL. V lost 0 bases and J lost 0, with 10 bases in between. There are 16 residues in the CDR3. This CDR3 reads CASSQDWGQSTDTQYF. The CDR3, as DNA: TGCGCCAGCAGCCAAGATTGGGGGCAAAGCACAGATACGCAGTATTTT.

V gene TRBV5-1 combines with J gene TRBJ2-2; 8 bases agree with TRBD1. Trimming removed 4 bases from V and 10 bases from J; junction bases left unmatched: 6. The CDR3 is 13 residues long. Germline V gene data show CDR1 as SGHRS and CDR2 as YFSETQ. In DNA form, the CDR3 reads TGCGCCAGCAGCCCCACGGGACAGGTGGAGCTGTTTTTT. Protein: CASSPTGQVELFF.